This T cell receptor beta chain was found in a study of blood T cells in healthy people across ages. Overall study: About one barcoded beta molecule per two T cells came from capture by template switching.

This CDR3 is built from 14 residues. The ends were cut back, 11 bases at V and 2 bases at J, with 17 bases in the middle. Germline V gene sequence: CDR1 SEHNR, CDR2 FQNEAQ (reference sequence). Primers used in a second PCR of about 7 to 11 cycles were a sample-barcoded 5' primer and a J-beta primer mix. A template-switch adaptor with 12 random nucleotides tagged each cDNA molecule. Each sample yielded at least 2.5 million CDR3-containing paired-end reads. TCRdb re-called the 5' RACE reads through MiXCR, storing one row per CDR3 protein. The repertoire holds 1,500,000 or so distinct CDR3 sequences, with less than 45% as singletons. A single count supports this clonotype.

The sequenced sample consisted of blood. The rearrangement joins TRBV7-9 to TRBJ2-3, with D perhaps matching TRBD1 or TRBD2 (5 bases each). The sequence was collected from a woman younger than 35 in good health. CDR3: CAFRELTATDTQYF. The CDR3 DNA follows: TGTGCCTTCAGGGAGCTGACTGCCACAGATACGCAGTATTTT.